This T cell receptor beta chain was sequenced during a study of tumor-infiltrating lymphocytes in primary liver carcinoma. A constant-region primer served to make TCR beta cDNA from roughly 500 ng total RNA. Libraries covering TCR beta were generated through three nested multiplex PCR rounds (using a slightly modified ARM-PCR). With TRBV1-TRBV30 forward primers and a C-beta reverse primer, the first two PCR rounds were run for approximately 10 cycles each. TCRdb analysed the multiplex PCR reads with MiXCR anew, one entry per CDR3 protein. This repertoire shows around 80,000 distinct CDR3 sequences, roughly two thirds found once; its top ten account for around 24%. In regard to this clonotype: Its ends do not fully match the called genes, so a read error is possible.

This CDR3 is 16 amino acids long. Germline CDR1 is KGHDR and CDR2 is SFDVKD. The roughly 19-33 mg bulk tissue piece was not sorted before simultaneous RNA and DNA extraction. The origin of this receptor is a man in his forties with primary liver carcinoma and hepatitis B virus infection. The sequencing input was tumor-adjacent normal liver tissue. The rearrangement links TRBV24-1 to TRBJ2-2, with D perhaps assigned TRBD1 or TRBD2 (6 bases each). The CDR3 nucleotides read TGTGCCACCAGTGATCCGGGACCAGGGGCCACCGGGGGGCTGTTTTTT. Translation gives CATSDPGPGATGGLFF.